This is a list of T cell receptor beta chains from one sample in a study of patients and donors after allogeneic stem cell transplantation. Each CDR3 protein gets one entry after TCRdb re-called the RT-PCR reads with MiXCR. The sample has hundreds of thousands of distinct CDR3 sequences; 15% to 20% are singletons. Sequenced material: blood, either unsorted or a sorted T cell fraction (not recorded which). Receptor source: a human donor who was either an allogeneic HSCT recipient or a stem cell or donor lymphocyte infusion donor (not recorded which). It is not recorded whose cells these are; they may come from a transplant donor. The CDR3 runs from the conserved cysteine through the conserved F or W. A D gene is named only where the DNA matches it firmly. Part of the rows lack a size; the others show once, few, many or a class for expanded clones.

V: TRBV6-6; size: few; J: TRBJ2-3; D: NA; CDR3: CASRTGTTDTQYF; DNA: TGTGCCAGCAGAACCGGGACGACAGATACGCAGTATTTT
V: TRBV6-5; size: NA; J: TRBJ1-2; D: TRBD1; CDR3: CASSYRDRGYGYTF; DNA: TGTGCCAGCAGTTACCGGGACAGGGGTTATGGCTACACCTTC
V: TRBV7-3; size: few; J: TRBJ1-1; D: NA; CDR3: CASSQGGATEAFF; DNA: TGTGCCAGCAGCCAGGGTGGGGCCACTGAAGCTTTCTTT
V: TRBV20-1; size: few; J: TRBJ1-2; D: NA; CDR3: CSAIPRAGHGYTF; DNA: TGCAGTGCTATCCCCCGGGCAGGGCATGGCTACACCTTC
V: TRBV6-1; size: few; J: TRBJ1-6; D: NA; CDR3: CASSEARSPLHF; DNA: TGTGCCAGCAGTGAAGCAAGGTCACCCCTCCACTTT
V: TRBV29-1; size: many; J: TRBJ1-2; D: TRBD1; CDR3: CSVGAGTGGEQTYGYTF; DNA: TGCAGCGTGGGAGCCGGGACAGGGGGTGAACAGACCTATGGCTACACCTTC
V: TRBV5-1; size: NA; J: TRBJ2-1; D: NA; CDR3: CASSEGLYNEQFF; DNA: TGCGCCAGCAGCGAGGGACTTTACAATGAGCAGTTCTTC
V: TRBV7-2; size: NA; J: TRBJ1-1; D: NA; CDR3: CASSLASGGGRQSEAFF; DNA: TGTGCCAGCAGCTTAGCGTCTGGGGGAGGAAGGCAGTCTGAAGCTTTCTTT
V: TRBV4-2; size: few; J: TRBJ2-1; D: TRBD1; CDR3: CASSVRGFQLNNEQFF; DNA: TGTGCCAGCAGCGTCAGGGGGTTCCAGCTTAACAATGAGCAGTTCTTC
V: TRBV29-1; size: few; J: TRBJ2-1; D: TRBD2; CDR3: CSVVGLAGRYNEQFF; DNA: TGCAGCGTTGTAGGTCTAGCGGGTCGCTACAATGAGCAGTTCTTC
V: TRBV6-6; size: NA; J: TRBJ2-1; D: NA; CDR3: CASNSSDNEQFF; DNA: TGTGCCAGCAACTCGTCGGACAATGAGCAGTTCTTC
V: TRBV5-6; size: few; J: TRBJ1-6; D: NA; CDR3: CASTTPGVSPLHF; DNA: TGTGCCAGCACCACTCCGGGCGTTTCACCCCTCCACTTT
V: TRBV5-1; size: NA; J: TRBJ1-5; D: NA; CDR3: CASSPRQIQAGGNQPQHF; DNA: TGCGCCAGCAGCCCCCGACAGATTCAGGCTGGTGGCAATCAGCCCCAGCATTTT
V: TRBV15; size: few; J: TRBJ2-3; D: TRBD2; CDR3: CATSSDKTSGYTDTQYF; DNA: TGTGCCACCAGCAGTGATAAGACTAGCGGATACACAGATACGCAGTATTTT
V: TRBV6-1; size: few; J: TRBJ2-3; D: NA; CDR3: CASTIRGADTDTQYF; DNA: TGTGCCAGCACGATTCGGGGGGCCGACACAGATACGCAGTATTTT
V: TRBV27; size: few; J: TRBJ1-5; D: NA; CDR3: CASSLSGLDNQPQHF; DNA: TGTGCCAGCAGTTTATCCGGGTTGGACAATCAGCCCCAGCATTTT
V: TRBV5-1; size: few; J: TRBJ2-4; D: NA; CDR3: CASSGGTKNIQYF; DNA: TGCGCCAGCAGCGGCGGAACCAAAAACATTCAGTACTTC
V: TRBV6-5; size: many; J: TRBJ2-1; D: NA; CDR3: CASSYSQGNEQFF; DNA: TGTGCCAGCAGTTACTCGCAGGGGAATGAGCAGTTCTTC
V: TRBV2; size: few; J: TRBJ2-2; D: TRBD2; CDR3: CASSAAGGITGELFF; DNA: TGTGCCAGCAGTGCAGCGGGGGGAATCACCGGGGAGCTGTTTTTT
V: TRBV2; size: many; J: TRBJ2-1; D: TRBD2; CDR3: CASTERESSYNEQFF; DNA: TGTGCCAGCACGGAGCGGGAGAGCTCCTACAATGAGCAGTTCTTC
V: TRBV12-3/TRBV12-4; size: few; J: TRBJ1-2; D: TRBD1; CDR3: CASTPTQGEVYGYTF; DNA: TGTGCCAGCACCCCCACACAGGGGGAAGTCTATGGCTACACCTTC
V: TRBV12-3/TRBV12-4; size: NA; J: TRBJ2-5; D: TRBD1; CDR3: CASSLGDRRQETQYF; DNA: TGTGCCAGCAGTTTGGGGGACAGGAGGCAAGAGACCCAGTACTTC
V: TRBV2; size: NA; J: TRBJ2-1; D: TRBD1; CDR3: CASSEARGLEQFF; DNA: TGTGCCAGCAGTGAAGCGAGGGGGCTGGAGCAGTTCTTC
V: TRBV7-3; size: few; J: TRBJ2-1; D: NA; CDR3: CASSLGPLTGNEQFF; DNA: TGTGCCAGCAGCTTAGGTCCGCTAACGGGTAATGAGCAGTTCTTC
V: TRBV6-1; size: NA; J: TRBJ1-6; D: NA; CDR3: CATQLGQINSPLHF; DNA: TGTGCCACACAACTTGGACAGATAAATTCACCCCTCCACTTT
V: TRBV12-3/TRBV12-4; size: NA; J: TRBJ2-4; D: NA; CDR3: CASSARGTLNIQYF; DNA: TGTGCCAGCAGCGCACGGGGGACCCTAAACATTCAGTACTTC
V: TRBV6-1; size: NA; J: TRBJ2-3; D: TRBD2; CDR3: CATPLAGGTDTQYF; DNA: TGTGCCACCCCACTAGCGGGGGGCACAGATACGCAGTATTTT
V: TRBV10-3; size: NA; J: TRBJ2-7; D: TRBD1; CDR3: CAIKGTGEVSYEQYF; DNA: TGTGCCATCAAAGGGACAGGGGAGGTTAGTTACGAGCAGTACTTC
V: TRBV28; size: few; J: TRBJ2-4; D: NA; CDR3: CASSSYSGTLAKNIQYF; DNA: TGTGCCAGCAGTTCATATTCCGGGACCCTGGCCAAAAACATTCAGTACTTC
V: TRBV7-3; size: few; J: TRBJ1-1; D: NA; CDR3: CASSLSWGTEAFF; DNA: TGTGCCAGCAGCTTATCTTGGGGAACTGAAGCTTTCTTT
V: TRBV13; size: few; J: TRBJ2-5; D: TRBD2; CDR3: CASSLTSGGPKETQYF; DNA: TGTGCCAGCAGCTTAACTAGCGGGGGACCCAAAGAGACCCAGTACTTC
V: TRBV9; size: NA; J: TRBJ2-3; D: NA; CDR3: CASSVDGRLTDTQYF; DNA: TGTGCCAGCAGCGTGGACGGTCGTCTCACAGATACGCAGTATTTT
V: TRBV27; size: NA; J: TRBJ1-6; D: NA; CDR3: CASSSQSNSPLHF; DNA: TGTGCCAGCAGTTCACAATCCAATTCACCCCTCCACTTT
V: TRBV10-3; size: NA; J: TRBJ2-5; D: TRBD1; CDR3: CAISLTGNLETQYF; DNA: TGTGCCATCAGCCTGACAGGGAATTTGGAGACCCAGTACTTC
V: TRBV20-1; size: few; J: TRBJ1-5; D: NA; CDR3: CSARDPGRGQPQHF; DNA: TGCAGTGCTAGAGACCCCGGACGTGGTCAGCCCCAGCATTTT
V: TRBV20-1; size: few; J: TRBJ2-5; D: TRBD1; CDR3: CSAPGQGPETQYF; DNA: TGCAGTGCTCCAGGACAGGGGCCGGAGACCCAGTACTTC
V: TRBV18; size: NA; J: TRBJ2-1; D: NA; CDR3: CASSYLLYNEQFF; DNA: TGTGCCAGCTCATATCTACTCTACAATGAGCAGTTCTTC
V: TRBV12-3/TRBV12-4; size: few; J: TRBJ2-7; D: NA; CDR3: CASRPPWGPWDEQYF; DNA: TGTGCCAGCAGACCCCCGTGGGGACCATGGGACGAGCAGTACTTC
V: TRBV15; size: NA; J: TRBJ1-3; D: NA; CDR3: CATSRDRAPGNTIYF; DNA: TGTGCCACCAGCAGAGATCGGGCCCCTGGAAACACCATATATTTT
V: TRBV4-3; size: NA; J: TRBJ1-6; D: TRBD1; CDR3: CASSHLTGTGDRPLHF; DNA: TGCGCCAGCAGCCATCTCACCGGGACAGGGGATCGACCCCTCCACTTT
V: TRBV2; size: many; J: TRBJ2-5; D: TRBD1; CDR3: CASRGTGGTMETQYF; DNA: TGTGCCAGCCGCGGGACAGGGGGCACGATGGAGACCCAGTACTTC
V: TRBV20-1; size: many; J: TRBJ1-1; D: NA; CDR3: CSANRAEAFF; DNA: TGCAGTGCGAATCGGGCTGAAGCTTTCTTT
V: TRBV7-9; size: few; J: TRBJ2-1; D: TRBD1; CDR3: CASSQTGQSYNEQFF; DNA: TGTGCCAGCAGCCAAACGGGACAGAGTTACAATGAGCAGTTCTTC
V: TRBV5-1; size: NA; J: TRBJ2-1; D: TRBD2; CDR3: CASSFTSGGDHNEQFF; DNA: TGCGCCAGCAGCTTCACTAGCGGGGGGGACCACAATGAGCAGTTCTTC
V: TRBV12-3/TRBV12-4; size: NA; J: TRBJ2-1; D: NA; CDR3: CASSLASSRLVPYNEQFF; DNA: TGTGCCAGCAGTTTAGCGTCCAGTCGACTAGTACCGTACAATGAGCAGTTCTTC
V: TRBV5-1; size: NA; J: TRBJ1-2; D: TRBD1; CDR3: CASSSQTGSYGYTF; DNA: TGCGCCAGCAGCTCCCAGACAGGGAGCTATGGCTACACCTTC
V: TRBV3-1; size: NA; J: TRBJ2-5; D: NA; CDR3: CASSQEATQYF; DNA: TGTGCCAGCAGCCAAGAAGCAACCCAGTACTTC
V: TRBV30; size: NA; J: TRBJ2-1; D: TRBD2; CDR3: CAVQRGLAGSSSYNEQFF; DNA: TGTGCCGTCCAGAGGGGACTAGCGGGTTCTAGCTCCTACAATGAGCAGTTCTTC
V: TRBV2; size: few; J: TRBJ1-5; D: NA; CDR3: CASSEGPRPKASHQPQHF; DNA: TGTGCCAGCAGTGAAGGGCCCCGACCGAAAGCAAGCCATCAGCCCCAGCATTTT
V: TRBV7-2; size: few; J: TRBJ1-2; D: TRBD1; CDR3: CASTRQGAPSDYGYTF; DNA: TGTGCCAGCACTCGTCAGGGGGCTCCTTCGGATTATGGCTACACCTTC
V: TRBV4-1; size: many; J: TRBJ2-7; D: NA; CDR3: CASSRRDSNYEQYF; DNA: TGCGCCAGCAGCCGGCGGGACAGCAACTACGAGCAGTACTTC
V: TRBV7-9; size: few; J: TRBJ1-1; D: NA; CDR3: CASSLAAHLGTEAFF; DNA: TGTGCCAGCAGCTTAGCTGCTCATTTGGGTACTGAAGCTTTCTTT
V: TRBV5-6; size: few; J: TRBJ2-1; D: TRBD2; CDR3: CASSGGLAASYNEQFF; DNA: TGTGCCAGCAGCGGAGGACTAGCGGCTTCCTACAATGAGCAGTTCTTC
V: TRBV4-1; size: NA; J: TRBJ2-1; D: TRBD2; CDR3: CASSSSGSTYNEQFF; DNA: TGCGCCAGCAGTTCTAGCGGGAGCACCTACAATGAGCAGTTCTTC
V: TRBV20-1; size: few; J: TRBJ1-1; D: NA; CDR3: CSARWGERAFF; DNA: TGCAGTGCTCGATGGGGGGAGAGGGCTTTCTTT
V: TRBV12-3/TRBV12-4; size: NA; J: TRBJ2-5; D: NA; CDR3: CASSLGGWQETQYF; DNA: TGTGCCAGCAGTTTAGGGGGCTGGCAAGAGACCCAGTACTTC
V: TRBV6-1; size: NA; J: TRBJ2-7; D: NA; CDR3: CASSASAAGYEQYF; DNA: TGTGCCAGCAGTGCCTCAGCGGCGGGGTACGAGCAGTACTTC
V: TRBV5-6; size: NA; J: TRBJ1-3; D: NA; CDR3: CASSLEAANTIYF; DNA: TGTGCCAGCAGCTTGGAGGCTGCGAACACCATATATTTT
V: TRBV11-2; size: few; J: TRBJ2-7; D: TRBD2; CDR3: CASSLEASGGGGGAYEQYF; DNA: TGTGCCAGCAGCTTAGAGGCGTCGGGAGGCGGCGGGGGGGCCTACGAGCAGTACTTC